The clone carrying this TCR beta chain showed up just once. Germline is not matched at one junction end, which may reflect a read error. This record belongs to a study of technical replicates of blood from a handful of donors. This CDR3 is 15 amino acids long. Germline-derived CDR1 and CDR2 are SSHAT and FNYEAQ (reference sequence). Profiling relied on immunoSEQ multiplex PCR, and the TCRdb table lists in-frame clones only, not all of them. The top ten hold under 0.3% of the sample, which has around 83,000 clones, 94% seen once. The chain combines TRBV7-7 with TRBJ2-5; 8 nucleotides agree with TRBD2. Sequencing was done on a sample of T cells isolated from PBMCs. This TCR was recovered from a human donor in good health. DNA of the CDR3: TGTGCTAGCAGCTCGAGCGGGGGTGCACAAGAGACCCAGTACTTC. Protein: CASSSSGGAQETQYF.